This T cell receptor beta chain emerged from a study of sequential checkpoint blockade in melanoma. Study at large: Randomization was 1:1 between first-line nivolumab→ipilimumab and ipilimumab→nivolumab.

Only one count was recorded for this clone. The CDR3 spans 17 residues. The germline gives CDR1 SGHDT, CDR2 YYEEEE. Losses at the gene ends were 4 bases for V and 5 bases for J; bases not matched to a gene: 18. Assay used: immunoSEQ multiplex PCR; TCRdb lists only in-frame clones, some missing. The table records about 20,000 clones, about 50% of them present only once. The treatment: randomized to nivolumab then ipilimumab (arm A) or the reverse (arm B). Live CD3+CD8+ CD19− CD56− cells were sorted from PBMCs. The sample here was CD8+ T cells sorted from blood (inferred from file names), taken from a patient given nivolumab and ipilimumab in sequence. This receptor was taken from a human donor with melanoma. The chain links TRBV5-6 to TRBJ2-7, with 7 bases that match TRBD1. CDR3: CASSGTRDSITPHEQYF. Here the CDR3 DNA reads TGTGCCAGCAGCGGAACCCGGGACAGTATAACCCCCCACGAGCAGTACTTC.